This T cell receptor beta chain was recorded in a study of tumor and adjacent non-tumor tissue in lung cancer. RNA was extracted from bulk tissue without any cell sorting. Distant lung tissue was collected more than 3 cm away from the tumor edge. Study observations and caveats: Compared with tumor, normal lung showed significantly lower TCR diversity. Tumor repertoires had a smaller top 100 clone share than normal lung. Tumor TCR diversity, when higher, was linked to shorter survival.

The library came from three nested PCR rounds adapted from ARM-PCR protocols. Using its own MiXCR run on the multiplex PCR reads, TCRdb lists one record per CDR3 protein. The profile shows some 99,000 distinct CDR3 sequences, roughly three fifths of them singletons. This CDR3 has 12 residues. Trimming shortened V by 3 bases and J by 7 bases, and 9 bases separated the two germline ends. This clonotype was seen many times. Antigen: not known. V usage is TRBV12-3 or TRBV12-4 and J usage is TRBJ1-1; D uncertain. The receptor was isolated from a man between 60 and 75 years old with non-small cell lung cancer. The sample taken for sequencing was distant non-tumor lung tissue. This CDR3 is CASSFRQLEAFF. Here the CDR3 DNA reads TGTGCCAGCAGTTTTAGGCAGCTTGAAGCTTTCTTT.